The 27 T cell receptor beta chains listed next were all sequenced from one sample in a study of T cells in Graves' hyperthyroidism and ophthalmopathy. The TCR beta CDR3 regions underwent amplification using RNA transcripts as the source. The HTBI set primed first-round TCR CDR3 RT-PCR. TCRdb re-analysed the multiplex PCR reads in MiXCR, keeping a single row per CDR3 protein. This sample yields 390,000 or so distinct CDR3 sequences, of which approximately 15% are seen a single time; about 13% belongs to the top ten. The sequenced sample consisted of blood. These receptors came from a man younger than 30 with Graves' ophthalmopathy.

This clonotype was found a few times. Given a much more abundant clone one base away, this may be a read error. The chain employs TRBV12-3 or TRBV12-4 and TRBJ1-5; no reliable D call. The CDR3 is made up of 13 amino acids. Trimming left V 7 bases short and J 1 base short, with 8 bases between. The CDR3 loop is CASTGGSNQPQHF. CDR3 DNA: TGTGCCAGCACCGGCGGCAGCAATCAGCCCCAGCATTTT.

The J gene is TRBJ2-7, the V gene TRBV20-1, with 12 bases fitting TRBD2. Losses at the gene ends were 3 bases for V and 4 bases for J; bases not matched to a gene: 4. Germline CDR1 and CDR2: DFQATT and SNEGSKA (reference sequence). CDR3 size: 14 residues. DNA of the CDR3: TGCAGTGCTAGTAGGGGACTAGCGGGTTACGAGCAGTACTTC. Translating gives CSASRGLAGYEQYF.

This clonotype has more than one count but fewer than ten. The chain carries TRBV9 and TRBJ2-1; TRBD2 aligns across 12 bases. J lost 5 bases, V lost 0 bases, and 6 bases had no gene match. This CDR3 region has 17 residues. Looked up from germline, CDR1 is SGDLS and CDR2 is YYNGEE. The CDR3, as DNA: TGTGCCAGCAGCGTAGCCCTAGCGGGAGGGCCGAACAATGAGCAGTTCTTC. It specifies CASSVALAGGPNNEQFF.

This clonotype has a count of ten or more. The gene calls are TRBV6-6 and TRBJ1-2; no clear D. In germline, CDR1 is MNHNY, CDR2 SVGAGI (reference sequence). The CDR3 runs 13 residues. V was pared by 2 bases and J by 8 bases, with 12 bases between. CDR3 bases: TGTGCCAGCAGTTACAACACGGTAGAAGGCTACACCTTC. Its translation: CASSYNTVEGYTF.

This clonotype was observed at least ten times. The chain recombines TRBV11-3 with TRBJ2-7; no reliable D call. The CDR3 is 13 amino acids. V lost 1 base and J 9 bases, leaving 13 bases between the germline ends. CDR1 is SGHNT and CDR2 is YENEEA in the germline V gene. DNA of the CDR3: TGTGCCAGCAGCTTAGCGGATTTGGGCCCGCAGTACTTC. It is translated as CASSLADLGPQYF.

This clonotype was counted a few times. The chain carries TRBV7-9 and TRBJ1-1; TRBD1 aligns across 7 bases. V shed 6 bases and J 12 bases; nucleotides not matched to a gene: 10. From germline, CDR1 is SEHNR and CDR2 FQNEAQ (reference sequence). This CDR3 has 12 amino acids. DNA for the CDR3: TGTGCCAGCAGACACGACAGGGTGGGTACTTTCTTT. Translating gives CASRHDRVGTFF.

This clonotype appeared a few times. The chain carries TRBV19 and TRBJ1-5; no definite D call. Germline assignment: CDR1 LNHDA and CDR2 SQIVND (reference sequence). Trimming pared 6 bases from V and 4 bases from J, leaving 13 bases between. The CDR3 sequence is 14 residues long. CDR3: CASRWAFENQPQHF. CDR3 nucleotide sequence: TGTGCCAGTAGATGGGCTTTTGAGAATCAGCCCCAGCATTTT.

The V gene is TRBV4-2, the J gene TRBJ2-2; TRBD1 is a possible D gene (6 bases). V was pared by 4 bases and J by 0 bases, with 24 bases between. Germline CDR1 and CDR2: LGHNA and YNFKEQ. CDR3 size: 20 residues. The CDR3 loop is CASSREFRDTRPPNTGELFF. CDR3 DNA: TGTGCCAGCAGCCGAGAATTCCGGGACACCCGACCACCGAACACCGGGGAGCTGTTTTTT.

This clonotype has a count of ten or more. This CDR3 is CASSYSPSGSRNEQFF. The CDR3 DNA reads TGTGCCAGCAGTTACTCGCCTAGCGGGAGTCGAAATGAGCAGTTCTTC. V and J are TRBV6-2 or TRBV6-3 and TRBJ2-1; TRBD2 agrees at 10 bases. The CDR3 extends over 16 amino acids. Germline-derived CDR1 and CDR2 are MNHEY and SVGEGT. V lost 0 bases and J lost 7; bases outside the gene matches: 6.

This clonotype was observed many times. J is TRBJ2-7 and V is TRBV6-1; 9 nucleotides align to TRBD1. This CDR3 is built from 13 residues. CDR1 is MNHNS, CDR2 SASEGT, per germline. J was trimmed by 4 bases and V by 7 bases; bases with no gene match: 5. The DNA of the CDR3 is TGTGCCAGCACACGGGACAGGGCTTACGAGCAGTACTTC. Amino acids: CASTRDRAYEQYF.

Many counts were recorded for this clonotype. The chain recombines TRBV7-9 with TRBJ2-1; D ambiguous. V was cut by 8 bases and J by 2 bases, with 7 bases left in between. This CDR3 has 12 residues. Germline CDR1 and CDR2: SEHNR and FQNEAQ (reference sequence). CDR3: CASGQTYNEQFF. CDR3 sequence (DNA): TGTGCCAGCGGGCAGACCTACAATGAGCAGTTCTTC.

This clonotype was detected many times. The CDR3 here is CASSQVAGGTEAFF. CDR3 coding DNA: TGTGCCAGCAGCCAAGTGGCCGGGGGCACTGAAGCTTTCTTT. The chain combines TRBV3-1 with TRBJ1-1, with a weak D call TRBD1 (5 bases). The CDR3 has 14 residues. Germline values: CDR1 LGHDT, CDR2 YNNKEL (reference sequence). V was pared by 1 base and J by 4 bases, with 10 bases between. Complete variable domain (other parts from reference TRBV3-1 and TRBJ1-1): DTAVSQTPKYLVTQMGNDKSIKCEQNLGHDTMYWYKQDSKKFLKIMFSYNNKELIINETVPNRFSPKSPDKAHLNLHINSLELGDSAVYFCASSQVAGGTEAFFGQGTRLTVV.

In this sample, this clonotype turned up many times. V gene TRBV7-6 combines with J gene TRBJ1-6; D not certain. V dropped 0 bases and J dropped 5 bases, with 11 bases sitting between them. From germline, CDR1 is SGHVS and CDR2 FNYEAQ. The CDR3 runs to 16 residues. CDR3 bases: TGTGCCAGCAGCTTAGCAGGGCCGGAGCATAATTCACCCCTCCACTTT. It encodes CASSLAGPEHNSPLHF.

This clonotype was seen many times. V gene TRBV30 combines with J gene TRBJ1-1, with D possibly TRBD1 on 6 matching bases. The length of the CDR3 is 15 residues. Germline-derived CDR1 and CDR2 are GTSNPN and SVGIG (reference sequence). Trimming cost V 0 bases and J 0 bases, with 11 bases left between them. The CDR3 nucleotides read TGTGCCTGGAGTGTTGGACAGCTCATGAACACTGAAGCTTTCTTT. Its translation: CAWSVGQLMNTEAFF.

The sample holds a few counts of this clonotype. The V gene is TRBV15, the J gene TRBJ2-1; no clear D gene. The CDR3 has 15 residues. V lost 1 base and J 1 base, leaving 8 bases between the germline ends. Germline V gene data show CDR1 as LNHNV and CDR2 as YYDKDF (reference sequence). Here the CDR3 reads CATSRVKGSYNEQFF. The CDR3 bases are TGTGCCACCAGCAGAGTGAAGGGTTCCTACAATGAGCAGTTCTTC.

This clonotype was observed many times. The gene calls are TRBV9 and TRBJ2-3, with 7 bases aligning to TRBD2. Germline assignment: CDR1 SGDLS and CDR2 YYNGEE. V lost 0 bases and J lost 2; bases outside the gene matches: 0. The length of the CDR3 is 14 residues. The CDR3 nucleotides read TGTGCCAGCAGCGTAGAGCGGGACACAGATACGCAGTATTTT. Translation: CASSVERDTDTQYF.

This sequence joins TRBV5-4 and TRBJ2-6, with unresolved D. Germline CDR1 reads SGHNT; CDR2 reads YYREEE (reference sequence). CDR3 size: 16 residues. The ends were cut back, 0 bases at V and 0 bases at J, with 7 bases in the middle. The CDR3 DNA reads as TGTGCCAGCAGCTTGGATCAGATCTCTGGGGCCAACGTCCTGACTTTC. Protein: CASSLDQISGANVLTF.

This clonotype was detected a few times. The CDR3 loop reads CATSGSKNWGEKLFF. CDR3 coding DNA: TGTGCCACCAGCGGGTCAAAAAATTGGGGGGAAAAACTGTTTTTT. The V call is TRBV15, the J call TRBJ1-4, with a possible D match to TRBD1 (5 bases). Trimming took 5 bases from V and 8 from J, leaving 18 bases between them. Germline CDR1 LNHNV, CDR2 YYDKDF (reference sequence). The CDR3 is 15 residues long.

This clonotype was found many times. The rearrangement joins TRBV29-1 to TRBJ2-3, with D possibly called TRBD1 or TRBD2 (5 bases each). The V end lost 8 bases, the J end lost 4 bases, and 19 bases lay between the germline ends. Germline V gene data show CDR1 as SQVTM and CDR2 as ANQGSEA. CDR3 length equals 14 residues. The CDR3 spells CSTEGLTLPDTQYF. CDR3 DNA sequence: TGCAGCACCGAGGGGCTAACCCTCCCAGATACGCAGTATTTT.

The V call is TRBV27, the J call TRBJ2-3, with TRBD2 matching 7 bases. Germline CDR1 MNHEY, CDR2 SMNVEV (reference sequence). Trimming cost V 2 bases and J 6 bases; bases outside gene matches: 23. This CDR3 is built from 20 residues. CDR3 nucleotide sequence: TGTGCCAGCAGTTTACGGGGGGAGAACATCAAGGCGTTGGGTAGGGATACGCAGTATTTT. This translates into CASSLRGENIKALGRDTQYF.

The V call is TRBV18, the J call TRBJ1-2; no definite D call. V lost 4 bases to trimming and J lost 4 bases, with 16 bases between them. The CDR3 covers 15 residues. Germline lookup yields CDR1 KGHSH and CDR2 LQKENI. The CDR3 DNA reads as TGTGCCAGCTCACGGGAGTTCGGCGGGTCCTATGGCTACACCTTC. This sequence encodes CASSREFGGSYGYTF.

This clonotype was counted only a few times. The rearrangement joins TRBV19 to TRBJ1-1; TRBD1 is a possible D gene (5 bases). The ends were cut back, 5 bases at V and 5 bases at J, with 15 bases in the middle. The germline V gene encodes CDR1 LNHDA and CDR2 SQIVND (reference sequence). The CDR3 is 14 residues long. The CDR3 region is CASSPPGRGTEAFF. In DNA, the CDR3 is TGTGCCAGTAGTCCCCCGGGTAGGGGAACTGAAGCTTTCTTT.

This clonotype was detected many times. This chain connects TRBV30 to TRBJ1-5; D perhaps matches TRBD1 (5 bases). The CDR3 runs to 13 residues. CDR1 is GTSNPN and CDR2 is SVGIG in the germline V gene (reference sequence). V was trimmed by 2 bases and J by 7 bases, leaving 12 bases between them. The CDR3 DNA sequence: TGTGCCTGGAGTCGCAGGGAAGGACAGCCCCAGCATTTT. Translating gives CAWSRREGQPQHF.

DNA for the CDR3: TGTGCCACCAGCAGAGGGGGGACAGGGGGCAGGGAAAAACTGTTTTTT. This encodes CATSRGGTGGREKLFF. This chain links TRBV15 with TRBJ1-4; 12 nucleotides agree with TRBD1. The ends lost 1 base at V and 8 bases at J; junction bases unmatched: 5. The CDR3 extends over 16 amino acids. The V gene's germline CDR1 is LNHNV and CDR2 YYDKDF (reference sequence).

This clonotype was seen ten or more times. The rearrangement links TRBV6-1 to TRBJ2-1; the D gene is possibly TRBD2 (6 bases). Trimming left V 8 bases short and J 6 bases short, with 20 bases between. The V gene's germline CDR1 is MNHNS and CDR2 SASEGT. This CDR3 is 15 amino acids long. Written as DNA, the CDR3 is TGTGCCAGCGAGGTAACTGCGGGACCGTCCAATGAGCAGTTCTTC. Amino acid sequence: CASEVTAGPSNEQFF.

This clonotype was detected many times. The chain employs TRBV20-1 and TRBJ2-7; D is perhaps TRBD1 or TRBD2 (5 bases each). V was cut by 5 bases and J by 7 bases, with 9 bases left in between. CDR1 DFQATT and CDR2 SNEGSKA come from the germline V gene (reference sequence). This CDR3 region has 10 residues. The CDR3 sequence is CSAARGEQYF. The CDR3 nucleotides read TGCAGTGCTGCGAGGGGAGAGCAGTACTTC.

This clonotype came up many times. The gene calls are TRBV11-2 and TRBJ2-1, with 14 positions matching TRBD2. Germline V gene lookup returns CDR1 SGHAT and CDR2 FQNNGV. V was clipped by 5 bases and J by 6 bases; unmatched bases: 0. This CDR3 region has 14 residues. CDR3 bases: TGTGCCAGCAGCGGGACTAGCGGGGGCAATGAGCAGTTCTTC. It encodes CASSGTSGGNEQFF.